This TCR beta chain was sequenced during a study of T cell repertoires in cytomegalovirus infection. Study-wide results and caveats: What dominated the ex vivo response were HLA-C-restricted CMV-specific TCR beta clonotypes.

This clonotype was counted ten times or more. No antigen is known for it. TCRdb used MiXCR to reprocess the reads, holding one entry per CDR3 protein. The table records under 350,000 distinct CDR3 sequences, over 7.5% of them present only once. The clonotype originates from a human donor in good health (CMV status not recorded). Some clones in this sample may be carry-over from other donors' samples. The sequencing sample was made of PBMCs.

Here the CDR3 DNA reads TGTGCTAGTGGCCGCGGGACTAGCGGGCTATATGAGCAGTTCTTC. Its protein is CASGRGTSGLYEQFF. The chain employs TRBV12-5 and TRBJ2-1; 12 nucleotides line up with TRBD2. Trimming cost V 6 bases and J 8 bases; bases outside gene matches: 8. This CDR3 spans 15 amino acids. The germline CDR1 and CDR2 sequences are LGHNT and FRNRAP. The variable domain in full, with the rest retrieved from reference TRBV12-5 and TRBJ2-1, is DARVTQTPRHKVTEMGQEVTMRCQPILGHNTVFWYRQTMMQGLELLAYFRNRAPLDDSGMPKDRFSAEMPDATLATLKIQPSEPRDSAVYFCASGRGTSGLYEQFFGPGTRLTVL.